This T cell receptor (beta chain) was captured in a study of CD4+ T cells in melanoma. Study-level findings and limits: Diverse differentiation states were reported for melanoma neoantigen-specific CD4+ T cells. A reported correlation linked neoantigen-specific CD4+ T cells to CD8+, macrophage and B cell function.

In its sample, this clone ranks as medium-sized. Its antigen remains unknown. Assay used: immunoSEQ multiplex PCR; TCRdb lists only in-frame clones, some missing. The sample contains more than 4,500 clones, around 68% of which appear only once. Per germline, CDR1 SQVTM and CDR2 ANQGSEA. With 4 bases clipped from V and 3 bases from J, the junction kept 4 bases outside the gene matches. The length of the CDR3 is 13 residues. V is TRBV29-1 and J is TRBJ1-1, with TRBD1 matching over 8 bases. Sequenced material: cells from a culture (not recorded whether cultured in vitro). The TCR sequence derives from a human donor with melanoma. The CDR3 sequence is CSVGDRGDTEAFF. The CDR3 bases are TGCAGCGTTGGAGACAGGGGAGACACTGAAGCTTTCTTT.